These T cell receptor beta chains were read from a single sample in a study of long-term antiretroviral therapy in people with HIV. Sequenced by immunoSEQ multiplex PCR; TCRdb stores in-frame clones only, minus some. In the table there are tens of thousands of clones, roughly four fifths of which are singletons. Material: unsorted PBMCs, obtained 1.5 years after starting antiretroviral therapy. Source of these receptors: a man aged 25-45 years with HIV. CDR3s include the opening cysteine and the closing phenylalanine or tryptophan. A D gene is named only where the DNA matches it firmly. The listing skips clone size in some rows; elsewhere it reads once, few, many or a size class.

J gene | clone size | V gene | D gene | CDR3 protein | CDR3 DNA
TRBJ1-3 | NA | TRBV6-5 | TRBD1 | CASSFDRGLSGNTIYF | TGTGCCAGCAGTTTCGACAGGGGCCTCTCTGGAAACACCATATATTTT
TRBJ2-1 | NA | TRBV19 | NA | CASSTLGDNEQFF | TGTGCCAGTAGTACACTAGGGGACAATGAGCAGTTCTTC
TRBJ2-2 | NA | TRBV6-4 | TRBD2 | CASTVLAGGPRNTGELFF | TGTGCCAGCACCGTACTAGCGGGAGGGCCTAGGAACACCGGGGAGCTGTTTTTT
TRBJ1-3 | NA | TRBV5-4 | TRBD1 | CASSSYRGPGDTIYF | TGTGCCAGCAGCTCCTACAGGGGGCCGGGGGACACCATATATTTT
TRBJ1-1 | NA | TRBV11-3 | NA | CASSLMDTEAFF | TGTGCCAGCAGCTTAATGGACACTGAAGCTTTCTTT
TRBJ1-1 | once | TRBV5-4 | NA | CASSLGGRAPPNTEAFF | TGTGCCAGCAGCCTTGGCGGGCGGGCCCCCCCGAACACTGAAGCTTTCTTT
TRBJ1-6 | NA | TRBV30 | NA | CAWSVSDNSPLHF | TGTGCCTGGAGTGTATCCGATAATTCACCCCTCCACTTT
TRBJ2-1 | NA | TRBV11-1 | NA | CASSLAGVGNEQFF | TGTGCCAGCAGCTTAGCGGGAGTCGGCAATGAGCAGTTCTTC
TRBJ2-5 | NA | TRBV10-1 | NA | CASSREIQETQYF | TGCGCCAGCAGCAGGGAGATTCAAGAGACCCAGTACTTC
TRBJ1-5 | NA | TRBV19 | TRBD1 | CASSPGGGNQPQHF | TGTGCCAGTTCTCCAGGGGGCGGCAATCAGCCCCAGCATTTT
TRBJ2-7 | NA | TRBV4-1 | TRBD1 | CASSSQVTGDYEQYF | TGCGCCAGCAGCAGCCAAGTGACAGGGGACTACGAGCAGTACTTC
TRBJ1-2 | few | TRBV28 | TRBD1 | CASSSGQIYGYTF | TGTGCCAGCAGTTCGGGACAGATCTATGGCTACACCTTC
TRBJ1-5 | NA | TRBV27 | NA | CASRYRGNQPQHF | TGTGCCAGCAGGTACAGGGGCAATCAGCCCCAGCATTTT
TRBJ2-2 | NA | TRBV4-2 | TRBD1 | CASSPPGTANTGELFF | TGTGCCAGCAGCCCACCCGGGACAGCGAACACCGGGGAGCTGTTTTTT
TRBJ1-2 | NA | TRBV4-3 | TRBD1 | CASSPYLTGRDGYTF | TGCGCCAGCAGCCCCTACCTGACAGGGAGGGATGGCTACACCTTC
TRBJ2-3 | few | TRBV30 | NA | CAWKSATDTQYF | TGTGCCTGGAAATCGGCGACAGATACGCAGTATTTT
TRBJ1-4 | NA | TRBV30 | TRBD1 | CAWSTGVDEKLFF | TGTGCCTGGAGTACAGGGGTTGATGAAAAACTGTTTTTT
TRBJ2-1 | NA | TRBV19 | NA | CASSRDTFSYNEQFF | TGTGCCAGTAGTAGGGACACTTTCTCCTACAATGAGCAGTTCTTC
TRBJ1-2 | few | TRBV28 | NA | CASSLYDSVPYGYTF | TGTGCCAGCAGTTTATACGACAGCGTACCCTATGGCTACACCTTC
TRBJ2-1 | few | TRBV2 | NA | CASSDPSGHNEQFF | TGTGCCAGCAGTGACCCGAGCGGCCACAATGAGCAGTTCTTC
TRBJ1-1 | NA | TRBV28 | TRBD1 | CASSFLNPRQGANTEAFF | TGTGCCAGCAGTTTCTTAAATCCCCGACAGGGGGCGAACACTGAAGCTTTCTTT
TRBJ1-2 | NA | TRBV10-3 | TRBD1 | CAISIDRGHSGYTF | TGTGCCATCAGCATCGACAGGGGGCATAGTGGCTACACCTTC
TRBJ2-2 | NA | TRBV30 | TRBD2 | CAWSRGGTNTGELFF | TGTGCCTGGAGTCGGGGGGGCACGAACACCGGGGAGCTGTTTTTT
TRBJ2-2 | NA | TRBV5-1 | NA | CASSWGATNTGELFF | TGCGCCAGCAGCTGGGGAGCGACGAACACCGGGGAGCTGTTTTTT
TRBJ1-1 | NA | TRBV19 | NA | CASIRKGIGEAFF | TGTGCCAGTATCCGCAAGGGGATAGGTGAAGCTTTCTTT
TRBJ2-1 | NA | TRBV5-4 | NA | CASSLPAGEQFF | TGTGCCAGCAGCTTGCCTGCGGGGGAGCAGTTCTTC
TRBJ1-1 | NA | TRBV2 | NA | CASTPTATEAFF | TGTGCCAGCACCCCGACAGCCACTGAAGCTTTCTTT
TRBJ1-2 | NA | TRBV2 | TRBD1 | CASNLDRVNYGYTF | TGTGCCAGCAATCTGGACAGGGTAAACTATGGCTACACCTTC